This T cell receptor beta chain is from a study of early T cells in non-severe SARS-CoV-2 infection. Whole-study context: Chains stayed unpaired after sequencing of bulk RNA from unsorted whole blood. Whole-study results and caveats: Private and CD4 specificities were missed by VDJdb matching, which favored anti-spike CD8 responses.

The CDR3 runs to 13 residues. Germline CDR1 reads LNHDA; CDR2 reads SQIVND (reference sequence). The trim removed 9 bases at V and 1 base at J, leaving 2 bases unmatched. This clonotype was detected a few times. Its antigen remains unknown. The TCR library protocol attached unique molecular identifiers to the individual cDNA molecules. TCRdb analysed the 5' RACE reads with MiXCR anew, one entry per CDR3 protein. The sample has around 99,000 distinct CDR3 sequences; roughly 15% are singletons. This clonotype was obtained from an adult who was a healthcare worker with PCR-confirmed SARS-CoV-2 infection or an uninfected control (not recorded which). The starting material was whole blood, obtained at baseline. The gene calls are TRBV19 and TRBJ2-1, with 8 bases aligning to TRBD1. CDR3 DNA sequence: TGTGCCAGCCAGGGGGCGTCCTACAATGAGCAGTTCTTC. Translating it yields CASQGASYNEQFF.